Shown below are 12 T cell receptor beta chains from a single sample sequenced in a study of radiotherapy plus CTLA-4 blockade in lung cancer. Sequencing was performed with immunoSEQ multiplex PCR; in TCRdb, only in-frame clones are kept and a portion is missing. The sample lists roughly 110,000 clones; roughly 84% were seen once. Sequencing used peripheral blood, obtained from a patient treated with radiotherapy plus ipilimumab. These receptors all stem from a human donor with non-small cell lung cancer that progressed on radiotherapy plus ipilimumab. Some clones in this sample may be carry-over from other donors' samples.

The gene calls are TRBV19 and TRBJ1-2; TRBD1 agrees at 8 bases. The trim removed 6 bases at V and 8 bases at J, leaving 11 bases unmatched. There are 14 residues in the CDR3. Germline CDR1 LNHDA, CDR2 SQIVND (reference sequence). The CDR3 here is CASRPGQDPSGYTF. DNA for the CDR3: TGTGCCAGTAGGCCGGGACAGGACCCTTCCGGCTACACCTTC. Combining the CDR3 with reference TRBV19 and TRBJ1-2 gives the whole variable domain DGGITQSPKYLFRKEGQNVTLSCEQNLNHDAMYWYRQDPGQGLRLIYYSQIVNDFQKGDIAEGYSVSREKKESFPLTVTSAQKNPTAFYLCASRPGQDPSGYTFGSGTRLTVV.

The chain joins TRBV9 to TRBJ2-3, with D tentatively TRBD2 (5 bases). The CDR3 length is 17 residues. Trimming cost V 4 bases and J 0 bases, with 18 bases left between them. Germline V gene lookup returns CDR1 SGDLS and CDR2 YYNGEE. The CDR3 spells CASSSIRGIASTDTQYF. For the CDR3, the DNA is TGTGCCAGCAGCTCCATTCGGGGAATCGCTAGCACAGATACGCAGTATTTT.

V and J are TRBV4-1 and TRBJ2-3; D not resolved. The CDR3 consists of 15 residues. The ends were cut back, 1 base at V and 5 bases at J, with 13 bases in the middle. In germline, CDR1 is MGHRA, CDR2 YSYEKL. CDR3 region: CASSQGTVHQDTQYF. The CDR3 nucleotides are TGCGCCAGCAGCCAAGGAACAGTACATCAAGATACGCAGTATTTT.

The genes are TRBV6-5 and TRBJ2-3, with 11 bases identical to TRBD2. The CDR3 is 15 residues long. Germline V gene lookup returns CDR1 MNHEY and CDR2 SVGAGI. V trimming: 6 bases; J trimming: 4 bases; junction bases outside the gene matches: 6. CDR3 loop: CASRRGTSGADTQYF. The CDR3 bases are TGTGCCAGCAGAAGGGGGACTAGCGGCGCAGATACGCAGTATTTT.

This clone was detected a few times. This chain joins TRBV19 and TRBJ2-2; TRBD2 agrees at 10 bases. This CDR3 spans 17 amino acids. V trimming: 1 base; J trimming: 5 bases; junction bases outside the gene matches: 7. CDR1 and CDR2 from the germline V gene are LNHDA and SQIVND (reference sequence). The CDR3 reads CASSIGSSGGVTGELFF. The CDR3 DNA is TGTGCCAGTAGTATAGGGTCTAGCGGGGGAGTTACCGGGGAGCTGTTTTTT.

This clone was recorded only once. J is TRBJ1-6 and V is TRBV4-3; D gene uncertain. The ends were cut back, 1 base at V and 7 bases at J, with 14 bases in the middle. This CDR3 has 16 amino acids. CDR1 is LGHNA and CDR2 is YSLEER in the germline V gene. The CDR3 here is CASSQGIAGANSPLHF. Here the CDR3 DNA reads TGCGCCAGCAGCCAAGGCATCGCAGGTGCCAATTCACCCCTCCACTTT.

This clone showed up just once. The chain employs TRBV6-1 and TRBJ2-7; 7 bases are a match to TRBD1. This CDR3 has 12 amino acids. CDR1 MNHNS and CDR2 SASEGT come from the germline V gene. V dropped 10 bases and J dropped 3; count of bases not matched to a gene: 6. CDR3 residues: CATTGTIYEQYF. The CDR3 DNA reads TGTGCCACGACAGGGACAATCTACGAGCAGTACTTC.

This clone has only one observation. The V call is TRBV5-5, the J call TRBJ2-2; D ambiguous. Trimming cost V 0 bases and J 1 base, with 7 bases left between them. CDR3 size: 15 residues. Germline V gives CDR1 SGHKS, CDR2 YYEKEE (reference sequence). CDR3 nucleotide sequence: TGTGCCAGCAGCTTGGCCCTGGGGAACACCGGGGAGCTGTTTTTT. This gives the protein CASSLALGNTGELFF.

The V call is TRBV15, the J call TRBJ2-7; maybe TRBD2 (6 bases). This CDR3 spans 15 amino acids. Deletions cut 3 bases from V and 3 bases from J, with 15 bases between. Germline CDR1 is LNHNV and CDR2 is YYDKDF (reference sequence). The DNA for the CDR3 is TGTGCCACCAGCAGCACCCCGGTGGGGGGCTACGAGCAGTACTTC. It specifies CATSSTPVGGYEQYF.

This chain links TRBV4-3 with TRBJ1-6; 7 nucleotides agree with TRBD1. Trimming removed 2 bases from V and 7 bases from J; junction bases left unmatched: 5. The germline gives CDR1 LGHNA, CDR2 YSLEER. The CDR3 is 15 residues long. CDR3 in amino acids: CASSQFDRANSPLHF. CDR3 bases: TGCGCCAGCAGCCAATTCGACAGGGCAAATTCACCCCTCCACTTT.

This clone was counted only a few times. This sequence joins TRBV7-3 and TRBJ2-3; D gene ambiguous. V was shortened by 5 bases and J by 2 bases, with 5 bases between the two germline ends. Germline lookup yields CDR1 SGHTA and CDR2 FQGTGA. The CDR3 has 12 residues. In DNA form, the CDR3 reads TGTGCCAGCAGCCTACCCACAGATACGCAGTATTTT. Translating it yields CASSLPTDTQYF.

The rearrangement joins TRBV15 to TRBJ1-5; no definite D call. The V gene's germline CDR1 is LNHNV and CDR2 YYDKDF (reference sequence). Deletions cut 6 bases from V and 0 bases from J, with 9 bases between. The CDR3 is 14 residues long. CDR3 sequence: CATRAGYSNQPQHF. As DNA, the CDR3 is TGTGCCACCAGAGCTGGATATAGCAATCAGCCCCAGCATTTT. The entire variable domain, with the rest obtained from reference TRBV15 and TRBJ1-5, is as follows: DAMVIQNPRYQVTQFGKPVTLSCSQTLNHNVMYWYQQKSSQAPKLLFHYYDKDFNNEADTPDNFQSRRPNTSFCFLDIRSPGLGDTAMYLCATRAGYSNQPQHFGDGTRLSIL.